A single sample is the source of the 16 T cell receptor beta chains below, sequenced in a study of blood T cell repertoires in COVID-19. Produced via immunoSEQ multiplex PCR; TCRdb's table is partial and in-frame only. This table holds roughly 200,000 clones, about 80% found once. Sequencing input: PBMCs or T cells enriched from blood (not recorded which). These receptors were collected from a woman in her fifties or sixties who had been exposed to COVID-19.

The chain joins TRBV5-6 to TRBJ1-2, with D possibly TRBD1 on 6 matching bases. The CDR3 length is 16 residues. The ends were cut back, 5 bases at V and 0 bases at J, with 17 bases in the middle. Germline assignment: CDR1 SGHDT and CDR2 YYEEEE. CDR3 residues: CASSIGGRRANYGYTF. The CDR3 region has the DNA TGTGCCAGCAGTATTGGGGGCCGCCGAGCTAACTATGGCTACACCTTC. Full variable domain (rest looked up from reference TRBV5-6 and TRBJ1-2): DAGVTQSPTHLIKTRGQQVTLRCSPKSGHDTVSWYQQALGQGPQFIFQYYEEEERQRGNFPDRFSGHQFPNYSSELNVNALLLGDSALYLCASSIGGRRANYGYTFGSGTRLTVV.

The chain uses TRBV3-1 (or the pseudogene TRBV3-2) and TRBJ1-4; TRBD1 is a possible D gene (5 bases). Trimming left V 0 bases short and J 0 bases short, with 8 bases between. The CDR3 length is 16 residues. Germline lookup yields CDR1 LGHDT and CDR2 YNNKEL (reference sequence). CDR3 sequence reads: CASSQDPRATNEKLFF. CDR3 bases: TGTGCCAGCAGCCAAGATCCCAGGGCAACTAATGAAAAACTGTTTTTT.

CDR3 amino acids: CASSKTGAGGYTF. The CDR3 DNA reads as TGTGCCAGCAGTAAAACAGGGGCGGGTGGCTACACCTTC. This chain links TRBV12-3 or TRBV12-4 with TRBJ1-2, with 7 bases matching TRBD1. The V segment lost 5 bases and the J segment 7 bases; nucleotides outside the gene matches: 7. CDR3 length equals 13 residues.

The V and J genes are TRBV18 and TRBJ2-6; D unclear. Germline V gene lookup returns CDR1 KGHSH and CDR2 LQKENI. V lost 3 bases and J lost 0, with 9 bases in between. This CDR3 has 16 residues. The CDR3 loop is CASSPVALSGANVLTF. The CDR3 DNA follows: TGTGCCAGCTCACCGGTCGCACTCTCTGGGGCCAACGTCCTGACTTTC.

This clone showed up just a few times. This chain joins TRBV15 and TRBJ2-7, with 15 bases that match TRBD2. This CDR3 is built from 20 residues. CDR1 is LNHNV, CDR2 YYDKDF, per germline (reference sequence). V was pared by 2 bases and J by 2 bases, with 13 bases of the junction left unmatched. As DNA, the CDR3 is TGTGCCACCAGCAGAACGAGGACTAGCGGGGGGGCGAGGAGAACCTACGAGCAGTACTTC. Its translation is CATSRTRTSGGARRTYEQYF.

The CDR3 DNA reads TGTGCCAGCAGTTTCTCCGGGGGTGAAGCTTTCTTT. Amino acids: CASSFSGGEAFF. The chain has TRBV6-5 and TRBJ1-1, with D perhaps matching TRBD1 (5 bases). The germline gives CDR1 MNHEY, CDR2 SVGAGI. Trimming took off 4 bases at V and 7 bases at J, with 10 bases between the two ends. This CDR3 is 12 amino acids long.

V gene TRBV19 combines with J gene TRBJ2-5; 10 bases match TRBD2. The CDR3 sequence is 16 residues long. Trimming cost V 1 base and J 1 base; bases outside gene matches: 3. Germline assignment: CDR1 LNHDA and CDR2 SQIVND (reference sequence). The DNA of the CDR3 is TGTGCCAGTAGTATAGGAGCGGGGGGGTTCCAAGAGACCCAGTACTTC. Encoded protein: CASSIGAGGFQETQYF.

The chain employs TRBV12-3 or TRBV12-4 and TRBJ1-1; tentative D call: TRBD1 (6 bases). The CDR3 consists of 13 residues. V was trimmed by 7 bases and J by 6 bases, leaving 15 bases between them. Here the CDR3 DNA reads TGTGCCAGCATCTTGGGGGGGCGGGCTGAAGCTTTCTTT. Its protein is CASILGGRAEAFF.

This chain uses TRBV11-3 with TRBJ2-2; D call uncertain. The CDR3 extends over 13 amino acids. Trimming stripped 5 bases from V and 1 base from J, with 5 bases between. Germline CDR1 and CDR2: SGHNT and YENEEA. The CDR3 bases are TGTGCCAGCAGCCCAAAGAACACCGGGGAGCTGTTTTTT. It yields the protein CASSPKNTGELFF.

Concerning this clone: Within the sample, other DNA sequences also encode this same CDR3. The CDR3 region has the DNA TGTGCCAGCAGGGGGGGCACTGAAGCTTTCTTT. Amino acids: CASRGGTEAFF. This chain uses TRBV27 with TRBJ1-1; TRBD1 might be the D (5 bases). The length of the CDR3 is 11 residues. The V gene lost 6 bases and the J gene lost 4 bases, with 6 bases spanning the gap. CDR1 is MNHEY, CDR2 SMNVEV, per germline (reference sequence).

A single count supports this clone. V gene TRBV27 combines with J gene TRBJ2-7; 7 bases match TRBD1. The CDR3 is made up of 14 amino acids. Germline loops: CDR1 MNHEY, CDR2 SMNVEV (reference sequence). With 5 bases clipped from V and 2 bases from J, the junction kept 6 bases outside the gene matches. The CDR3 spells CASSQWTGAYEQYF. CDR3 coding DNA: TGTGCCAGCAGTCAATGGACAGGCGCCTACGAGCAGTACTTC.

V and J are TRBV18 and TRBJ2-7; 7 nucleotides match TRBD2. After removal of 2 bases from V and 0 bases from J, the junction contained 4 bases not matched to a gene. CDR3 size: 15 residues. The germline V gene encodes CDR1 KGHSH and CDR2 LQKENI. The CDR3, as DNA: TGTGCCAGCTCACCAGGGGGGGGGAGCTCCTACGAGCAGTACTTC. Translated, it gives CASSPGGGSSYEQYF.

The chain joins TRBV7-7 to TRBJ2-1, with TRBD1 matching over 9 bases. This CDR3 has 15 amino acids. Germline trimming cut 4 bases from V and 4 bases from J; bases unmatched to any gene: 5. Germline CDR1 reads SSHAT; CDR2 reads FNYEAQ (reference sequence). The CDR3, as DNA: TGTGCCAGCAGCTCACGACAGGGGGGGTACAATGAGCAGTTCTTC. Its translation: CASSSRQGGYNEQFF.

V and J are TRBV6-6 and TRBJ1-1, with 7 positions matching TRBD1. J gave up 9 bases and V 6 bases, and 7 bases lay outside the gene matches. The CDR3 length is 12 residues. Germline V gene sequence: CDR1 MNHNY, CDR2 SVGAGI (reference sequence). Written as DNA, the CDR3 is TGTGCCAGCAGACTACAGACAGGGCAAGCTTTCTTT. Residues: CASRLQTGQAFF.

With regard to this clone: Other DNA sequences in this sample translate to the same CDR3. V usage is TRBV20-1 and J usage is TRBJ1-2; D not resolved. The germline V gene encodes CDR1 DFQATT and CDR2 SNEGSKA (reference sequence). The CDR3 consists of 11 residues. V shed 4 bases and J shed 2 bases, with 5 bases lying between them. The CDR3 region is CSATGNYGYTF. The CDR3 bases are TGCAGTGCTACAGGAAACTATGGCTACACCTTC.

As concerns this clone: This CDR3 is also generated by other DNA sequences in the sample. This rearrangement joins TRBV5-1 to TRBJ1-2, with 8 positions matching TRBD1. Germline CDR1 reads SGHRS; CDR2 reads YFSETQ. The CDR3 consists of 14 residues. Trimming cost V 4 bases and J 2 bases; bases outside gene matches: 4. CDR3 amino acids: CASSEDRANYGYTF. The CDR3 DNA sequence: TGCGCCAGCAGCGAGGACAGGGCGAACTATGGCTACACCTTC.